This is a list of T cell receptor beta chains from one sample in a study of immune heterogeneity within non-small cell lung tumors. TCRdb called the multiplex PCR reads again in MiXCR, with one record for every CDR3 protein. The repertoire holds approximately 6,000 distinct CDR3 sequences, roughly 21% seen once, with 9% to 10% in the top ten. Input material: lung tumor tissue. These receptors all come from an older woman with non-small cell lung cancer. The CDR3 runs from the conserved cysteine through the conserved F or W. Each record gives: V gene, J gene, D gene, clone size, CDR3 DNA, CDR3 protein. The D gene is left open where the match is weak. Clone sizes are given selectively: once, few, many, or a class where the clone is expanded.

>TRBV3-2|TRBJ2-7|.|.
TGTGCCAGAAGCCGCATGGAACCCCGGGACACACGCTACGAGCAGTACTTC
CARSRMEPRDTRYEQYF
>TRBV10-3|TRBJ2-2|.|many
TGTGCCGCCGGTGACACCGGGGAGCTGTTTTTT
CAAGDTGELFF
>TRBV4-1|TRBJ1-1|.|medium-sized
TGCGCCAGCAGCCCGGGGAACACTGAAGCTTTCTTT
CASSPGNTEAFF
>TRBV2|TRBJ2-3|.|medium-sized
TGTGCCAGCAGGGGGCTAACAGATACGCAGTATTTT
CASRGLTDTQYF
>TRBV7-8|TRBJ1-5|.|medium-sized
TGTGCCAGCAGCTTACCGGGCTACCAGCCCCAGCATTTT
CASSLPGYQPQHF
>TRBV9|TRBJ2-7|TRBD2|.
TGTGCCAGCAGCGTAGGACTAGCGGAATACGAGCAGTACTTC
CASSVGLAEYEQYF
>TRBV5-4|TRBJ2-5|.|few
TGTGCCAGCAGCTTGGGTGACACCCGACTGTACCAAGAGACCCAGTACTTC
CASSLGDTRLYQETQYF
>TRBV19|TRBJ1-5|TRBD1|large
TGTGCCAGTAGGGGGGGACAGGGAGGCAATCAGCCCCAGCATTTT
CASRGGQGGNQPQHF
>TRBV20-1|TRBJ2-4|TRBD2|.
TGCAGTGATAGGGGGAGCGGGAGTAACTCCAAAAACATTCAGTACTTC
CSDRGSGSNSKNIQYF
>TRBV4-2|TRBJ1-6|.|many
TGTGCCAGCAGCCCCCGTGGAGGGGATAATTCACCCCTCCACTTT
CASSPRGGDNSPLHF
>TRBV6-5|TRBJ2-7|.|.
TGTGCCAGCAGAACCGGGACTCAAGGGGGAAATTACGAGCAGTACTTC
CASRTGTQGGNYEQYF
>TRBV19|TRBJ2-6|.|many
TGTGCCAGTAGGGCCTCGGGCTTGGGGGCCAACGTCCTGACTTTC
CASRASGLGANVLTF
>TRBV3-1|TRBJ2-5|TRBD2|many
TGTGCCAGCAGCCAAGGGCGACTAGCGGGAGGCCGAGGGGAGACCCAGTACTTC
CASSQGRLAGGRGETQYF
>TRBV5-1|TRBJ2-3|TRBD1|.
TGCGCCAGCAGCTTGTATCAGGGGGCTGTCTTTGATACGCAGTATTTT
CASSLYQGAVFDTQYF
>TRBV18|TRBJ1-1|TRBD1|medium-sized
TGTGCCAGCTCACGGACCGGGACAGGGGGGGACACTGAAGCTTTCTTT
CASSRTGTGGDTEAFF
>TRBV27|TRBJ2-5|TRBD2|.
TGTGCCAGCAGTCAGCGGGAGTTTGAGACCCAGTACTTC
CASSQREFETQYF
>TRBV7-3|TRBJ2-7|.|.
TGTGCCAGCAGCTTAGTTAGTACCTACGAGCAGTACTTC
CASSLVSTYEQYF
>TRBV6-1|TRBJ2-3|TRBD2|medium-sized
TGTGCCAGCAACGGACTAGCGGGAGGGCCCCCAGATACGCAGTATTTT
CASNGLAGGPPDTQYF
>TRBV6-1|TRBJ2-6|TRBD1|many
TGTGCCAGCAGTCCAACAGGGGTCGGGGCCAACGTCCTGACTTTC
CASSPTGVGANVLTF
>TRBV7-3|TRBJ2-2|TRBD2|many
TGTGCCAGCAGCCCCCCTGGGAGCGGGAGTGGTACCGGGGAGCTGTTTTTT
CASSPPGSGSGTGELFF
>TRBV28|TRBJ2-1|.|many
TGTGCCAGCAGGTCGCCCTTCATCCACAATGAGCAGTTCTTC
CASRSPFIHNEQFF
>TRBV5-6|TRBJ1-5|TRBD1|few
TGTGCCAGCAGCTCGATACAGGGGCAAAATCAGCCCCAGCATTTT
CASSSIQGQNQPQHF
>TRBV20-1|TRBJ2-3|.|many
TGCAGTGCTAGGGAAGGCACAGATACGCAGTATTTT
CSAREGTDTQYF
>TRBV7-2|TRBJ2-7|TRBD2|medium-sized
TGTGCCAGCAGCCGTGTAGCGGGCGAACTCTACGAGCAGTACTTC
CASSRVAGELYEQYF
>TRBV6-2/TRBV6-3|TRBJ2-1|TRBD2|.
TGTGCCAGCACCCGCGGGACTAGCGGCTACAATGAGCAGTTCTTC
CASTRGTSGYNEQFF
>TRBV10-1|TRBJ2-6|.|few
TGCGCCAGCAGTGACCCTAAGGGGACCAACGTCCTGACTTTC
CASSDPKGTNVLTF
>TRBV24-1|TRBJ2-7|TRBD1|medium-sized
TGTGCCACCAACCCGGACAGGGATGAGCAGTACTTC
CATNPDRDEQYF
>TRBV28|TRBJ2-7|TRBD1|medium-sized
TGTGCCAGCAGTTGGGGACAGGGGGGATACGAGCAGTACTTC
CASSWGQGGYEQYF
>TRBV4-3|TRBJ2-3|TRBD2|medium-sized
TGCGCCAGCAGCCGAGACTCTGGGACTAGCGATACGCAGTATTTT
CASSRDSGTSDTQYF
>TRBV2|TRBJ1-1|.|medium-sized
TGTGCCAGCAGTGTCGAAGGGGGAGGGACTGAAGCTTTCTTT
CASSVEGGGTEAFF
>TRBV2|TRBJ1-6|TRBD1|medium-sized
TGTGCCAGCAGTATGACAGGGACGAGTTCACCCCTCCACTTT
CASSMTGTSSPLHF
>TRBV5-4|TRBJ2-7|TRBD1|few
TGTGCCAGCAGCCGGGACAGGCAGGGGGAGCAGTACTTC
CASSRDRQGEQYF
>TRBV6-2/TRBV6-3|TRBJ2-7|.|once
TGTGCCAGCAGTTTATATGTTTCCTACGAGCAGTACTTC
CASSLYVSYEQYF
>TRBV6-1|TRBJ1-2|.|medium-sized
TGTGCCAGCAGAAAACACGGGGGGCAGTATGGCTACACCTTC
CASRKHGGQYGYTF
>TRBV20-1|TRBJ2-7|.|medium-sized
TGCAGTGCCCGGCGCGGGACCGAGCAGTACTTC
CSARRGTEQYF
>TRBV9|TRBJ1-2|.|.
TGTGCCAGCAGCGTAGACTGGTACGGAGTCTACACCTTC
CASSVDWYGVYTF
>TRBV20-1|TRBJ2-1|.|medium-sized
TGCAGTGCTAGAGGTGCGAGTGAGCAGTTCTTC
CSARGASEQFF
>TRBV10-3|TRBJ2-5|TRBD2|medium-sized
TGTGCCATCAGGCCAGCGGGAGAGCGAGAGACCCAGTACTTC
CAIRPAGERETQYF
>TRBV20-1|TRBJ2-7|.|medium-sized
TGCAGTGCGGGGGAGAGGGTAGCCGGCGAGCAGTACTTC
CSAGERVAGEQYF
>TRBV19|TRBJ2-7|TRBD1|medium-sized
TGTGCCAGTAGTACGACAGGGAACGACGACGAGCAGTACTTC
CASSTTGNDDEQYF
>TRBV19|TRBJ2-7|TRBD1|medium-sized
TGTGCCAGTAGTATCCGACAGGGCTACGAGCAGTACTTC
CASSIRQGYEQYF
>TRBV28|TRBJ2-3|.|many
TGTGCCAGCACCCGGGGCGGGGGCGTCACAGATACGCAGTATTTT
CASTRGGGVTDTQYF
>TRBV27|TRBJ2-7|.|medium-sized
TGTGCCAGCAGTTTAGGAAGGGCCTCCTACGAGCAGTACTTC
CASSLGRASYEQYF
>TRBV28|TRBJ1-5|.|medium-sized
TGTGCCAGCACTTCCTCCCGAAATAGCAATCAGCCCCAGCATTTT
CASTSSRNSNQPQHF
>TRBV2|TRBJ1-2|.|medium-sized
TGTGCCAGCGTGGCAGGGAATGGCTACACCTTC
CASVAGNGYTF
>TRBV30|TRBJ1-2|.|medium-sized
TGTGCCTGGAGTGTACAAGGGGCCAGGGCCGGTGGCTACACCTTC
CAWSVQGARAGGYTF
>TRBV4-1|TRBJ2-3|TRBD2|.
TGCGCCAGCAGCCAAGGGTTGGGTCTAGCGGGAGGGCCGGATCACGATACGCAGTATTTT
CASSQGLGLAGGPDHDTQYF